The 20 T cell receptor beta chains below were found in one sample sequenced in a study of technical replicates of blood from a handful of donors. Method: immunoSEQ multiplex PCR; TCRdb's copy keeps in-frame clones and lacks some. The profile shows tens of thousands of clones, under 95% of them singletons. Sequencing was carried out using T cells isolated from PBMCs. The receptors stem from a human donor in good health.

The chain joins TRBV19 to TRBJ2-7; D is perhaps TRBD2 (5 bases). Trimming took 1 base from V and 2 from J, leaving 15 bases between them. CDR1 and CDR2 from the germline V gene are LNHDA and SQIVND (reference sequence). This CDR3 is 16 amino acids long. In nucleotides, the CDR3 is TGTGCCAGTAGTATAGTTGGACGCGGGTTGACCTACGAGCAGTACTTC. Amino acids: CASSIVGRGLTYEQYF. The full variable domain, with the rest looked up from reference TRBV19 and TRBJ2-7, is DGGITQSPKYLFRKEGQNVTLSCEQNLNHDAMYWYRQDPGQGLRLIYYSQIVNDFQKGDIAEGYSVSREKKESFPLTVTSAQKNPTAFYLCASSIVGRGLTYEQYFGPGTRLTVT.

This rearrangement joins TRBV19 to TRBJ2-1; the D gene is possibly TRBD2 (5 bases). There are 12 residues in the CDR3. Trimming removed 10 bases at V and 4 bases at J, with 11 bases between. Germline V lookup: CDR1 LNHDA, CDR2 SQIVND (reference sequence). Here the CDR3 DNA reads TGTGCCACCGGTCGGGGTTACAATGAGCAGTTCTTC. Translating it yields CATGRGYNEQFF.

The CDR3 sequence: CASNTRWGQGTLPGANVLTF. CDR3 DNA: TGTGCCAGCAACACAAGATGGGGCCAGGGTACCCTCCCTGGGGCCAACGTCCTGACTTTC. The genes are TRBV4-2 and TRBJ2-6; TRBD1 might be the D (5 bases). V was trimmed by 7 bases and J by 2 bases, leaving 27 bases between them. This CDR3 has 20 residues. CDR1 and CDR2 (germline): LGHNA, YNFKEQ.

The chain carries TRBV6-1 and TRBJ1-1; the D is unclear. The germline CDR1 and CDR2 sequences are MNHNS and SASEGT. The CDR3 contains 15 residues. The ends were cut back, 4 bases at V and 0 bases at J, with 12 bases in the middle. The CDR3 sequence is CASSVNSFMNTEAFF. CDR3 coding DNA: TGTGCCAGCAGTGTAAACAGTTTCATGAACACTGAAGCTTTCTTT.

V gene TRBV7-3 combines with J gene TRBJ2-5; D is undetermined. The CDR3 is made up of 13 amino acids. Germline CDR1 SGHTA, CDR2 FQGTGA. The ends were cut back, 0 bases at V and 4 bases at J, with 6 bases in the middle. DNA of the CDR3: TGTGCCAGCAGCTTAACGACGGGAGAGACCCAGTACTTC. This codes for CASSLTTGETQYF.

The rearrangement joins TRBV7-6 to TRBJ1-2; 7 bases match TRBD1. Germline V gives CDR1 SGHVS, CDR2 FNYEAQ. The CDR3 runs to 14 residues. The V gene end was trimmed by 5 bases and the J gene end by 8 bases; junction bases not matched to a gene: 11. The CDR3 nucleotides read TGTGCCAGCAGCACCGACAGGGAGCTTGAAGGCTACACCTTC. Translated, it gives CASSTDRELEGYTF.

This chain connects TRBV18 to TRBJ2-3, with D unclear. This CDR3 spans 14 amino acids. Germline V CDR1 and CDR2: KGHSH, LQKENI. Trimming cost V 3 bases and J 0 bases, with 7 bases left between them. CDR3 in amino acids: CASSPPLSTDTQYF. The CDR3 nucleotides read TGTGCCAGCTCACCCCCCCTAAGCACAGATACGCAGTATTTT.

V and J are TRBV9 and TRBJ1-4, with 7 nucleotides matching TRBD1. Looked up from germline, CDR1 is SGDLS and CDR2 is YYNGEE. There are 14 residues in the CDR3. After removal of 0 bases from V and 12 bases from J, the junction contained 8 bases not matched to a gene. The CDR3 coding sequence is TGTGCCAGCAGCGTAGAAAACACAGGGACAGAACTGTTTTTT. Amino acids: CASSVENTGTELFF.

This chain joins TRBV7-9 and TRBJ1-4; the D is unclear. The germline V and J ends were trimmed by 4 bases and 4 bases, with 4 bases remaining between them. This CDR3 contains 12 residues. The germline V gene encodes CDR1 SEHNR and CDR2 FQNEAQ (reference sequence). The CDR3 nucleotides read TGTGCCAGCAGCTCAATTAATGAAAAACTGTTTTTT. It is translated as CASSSINEKLFF.

This chain uses TRBV7-9 with TRBJ1-2; D gene uncertain. V lost 4 bases to trimming and J lost 6 bases, with 6 bases between them. CDR1 is SEHNR and CDR2 is FQNEAQ in the germline V gene (reference sequence). The CDR3 has 11 residues. Here the CDR3 DNA reads TGTGCCAGCAGCTCCAGCGATGGCTACACCTTC. It encodes CASSSSDGYTF. Looking up the rest from reference TRBV7-9 and TRBJ1-2 gives the full variable domain: DTGVSQNPRHKITKRGQNVTFRCDPISEHNRLYWYRQTLGQGPEFLTYFQNEAQLEKSRLLSDRFSAERPKGSFSTLEIQRTEQGDSAMYLCASSSSDGYTFGSGTRLTVV.

V is TRBV28 and J is TRBJ1-2, with TRBD1 as a possible D gene (5 bases). V lost 4 bases to trimming and J lost 5 bases, with 8 bases between them. The CDR3 spans 12 residues. CDR1 is MDHEN, CDR2 SYDVKM, per germline. CDR3 in amino acids: CASSSGLYGYTF. The CDR3 DNA reads TGTGCCAGCAGTTCAGGGCTATATGGCTACACCTTC.

V and J are TRBV7-8 and TRBJ2-5, with 12 bases that match TRBD1. This CDR3 is built from 15 residues. With 4 bases clipped from V and 4 bases from J, the junction kept 4 bases outside the gene matches. CDR1 and CDR2 from the germline V gene are SGHVS and FQNEAQ. CDR3 residues: CASSSGTGGRETQYF. In DNA form, the CDR3 reads TGTGCCAGCAGCTCCGGGACAGGGGGCCGAGAGACCCAGTACTTC. Variable domain in full (rest from reference TRBV7-8 and TRBJ2-5): GAGVSQSPRYKVAKRGQDVALRCDPISGHVSLFWYQQALGQGPEFLTYFQNEAQLDKSGLPSDRFFAERPEGSVSTLKIQRTQQEDSAVYLCASSSGTGGRETQYFGPGTRLLVL.

The CDR3 loop reads CASSLDRGISYEQYF. DNA of the CDR3: TGTGCCAGTAGCCTAGACAGGGGAATTTCCTACGAGCAGTACTTC. The chain is built from TRBV19 and TRBJ2-7; 8 positions match TRBD1. The CDR3 extends over 15 amino acids. Trimming took 6 bases from V and 1 from J; bases not matched to a gene: 8. CDR1 and CDR2 from the germline V gene are LNHDA and SQIVND (reference sequence).

This chain uses TRBV23-1 with TRBJ1-4; 7 nucleotides line up with TRBD1. TRBV23-1 has ORF status, its function being uncertain. With 4 bases clipped from V and 0 bases from J, the junction kept 8 bases outside the gene matches. The CDR3 runs 17 residues. CDR3 region: CASSRGTASPTNEKLFF. The CDR3 DNA sequence: TGCGCCAGCAGTCGGGGGACAGCCTCCCCAACTAATGAAAAACTGTTTTTT.

This chain connects TRBV6-6 to TRBJ2-7; a weak D match, TRBD1 (6 bases). V dropped 5 bases and J dropped 7 bases, with 21 bases sitting between them. Germline CDR1 is MNHNY and CDR2 is SVGAGI (reference sequence). The CDR3 sequence is 15 residues long. Here the CDR3 DNA reads TGTGCCAGCAGTGTACGGGCAGGGGCCTCGGGAGAGCAGTACTTC. It is translated as CASSVRAGASGEQYF.

The rearrangement links TRBV7-9 to TRBJ1-1; 7 bases are shared with TRBD1. This CDR3 comprises 15 residues. J gave up 1 base and V 4 bases, and 6 bases lay outside the gene matches. Germline V lookup: CDR1 SEHNR, CDR2 FQNEAQ (reference sequence). The CDR3 DNA follows: TGTGCCAGCAGCTCCCCGGGACAGTCGAACACTGAAGCTTTCTTT. Amino acids: CASSSPGQSNTEAFF.

The chain combines TRBV19 with TRBJ2-6, with a possible D match to TRBD1 (7 bases). Trimming removed 7 bases from V and 0 bases from J, with 13 bases in between. Per germline, CDR1 LNHDA and CDR2 SQIVND (reference sequence). The CDR3 extends over 16 amino acids. In DNA, the CDR3 is TGTGCCAGTAACCCAGGGGGAGGCTCTGGGGCCAACGTCCTGACTTTC. This gives the protein CASNPGGGSGANVLTF.

The chain is built from TRBV2 and TRBJ1-1; D is ambiguous. Trimming cost V 5 bases and J 0 bases, with 13 bases left between them. Germline assignment: CDR1 SNHLY and CDR2 FYNNEI. The CDR3 is 15 residues long. The CDR3 protein is CASSHEQNMNTEAFF. CDR3 sequence (DNA): TGTGCCAGCAGTCACGAACAGAACATGAACACTGAAGCTTTCTTT. Based on the CDR3 plus reference TRBV2 and TRBJ1-1, the full variable domain is EPEVTQTPSHQVTQMGQEVILRCVPISNHLYFYWYRQILGQKVEFLVSFYNNEISEKSEIFDDQFSVERPDGSNFTLKIRSTKLEDSAMYFCASSHEQNMNTEAFFGQGTRLTVV.

This chain joins TRBV9 and TRBJ2-2; 12 positions match TRBD2. The CDR3 extends over 15 amino acids. V lost 1 base and J lost 6; bases outside the gene matches: 1. CDR1 is SGDLS and CDR2 is YYNGEE in the germline V gene. The CDR3 sequence is CASSVSSGGAGELFF. Here the CDR3 DNA reads TGTGCCAGCAGCGTATCTAGCGGGGGGGCCGGGGAGCTGTTTTTT.

The rearrangement joins TRBV28 to TRBJ1-3, with D tentatively TRBD1 (5 bases). The V gene's germline CDR1 is MDHEN and CDR2 SYDVKM. V lost 7 bases and J lost 0, with 10 bases in between. The length of the CDR3 is 14 residues. The CDR3 here is CASKRGPSGNTIYF. CDR3 nucleotide sequence: TGTGCCAGCAAAAGGGGCCCCTCTGGAAACACCATATATTTT.